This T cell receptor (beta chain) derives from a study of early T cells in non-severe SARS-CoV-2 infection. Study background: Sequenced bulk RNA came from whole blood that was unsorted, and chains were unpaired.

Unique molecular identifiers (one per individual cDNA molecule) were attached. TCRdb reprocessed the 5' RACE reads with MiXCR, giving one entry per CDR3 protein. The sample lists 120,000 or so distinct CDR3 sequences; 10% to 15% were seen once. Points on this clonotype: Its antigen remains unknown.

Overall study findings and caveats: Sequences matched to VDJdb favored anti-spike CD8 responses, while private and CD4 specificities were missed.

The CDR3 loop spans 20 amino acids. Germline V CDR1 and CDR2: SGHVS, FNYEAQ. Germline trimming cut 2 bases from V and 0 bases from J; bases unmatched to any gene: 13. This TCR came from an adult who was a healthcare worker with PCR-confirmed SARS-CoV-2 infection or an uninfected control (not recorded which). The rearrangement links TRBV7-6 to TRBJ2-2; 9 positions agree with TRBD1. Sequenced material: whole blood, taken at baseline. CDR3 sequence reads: CASSLYLLRGQGANTGELFF. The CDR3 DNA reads TGTGCCAGCAGCTTATATCTCCTCCGGGGACAGGGTGCGAACACCGGGGAGCTGTTTTTT.